Listed here are 29 T cell receptor beta chains from one sample, sequenced in a study of OX40 agonist ivuxolimab in advanced cancers. Library preparation was by the immunoSEQ multiplex PCR assay. TCRdb re-hosts the immuneACCESS table, in-frame sequences only. Its copies lack some clones; in the studies checked, an unresolved V gene accounts for under half of them, and the cause for the rest is not known. Present in this sample are 65,000 to 90,000 clones, about 90% of which were seen just once. 8.4% of the sample rests with the top ten. The source was CD4+ or CD8+ T cells sorted from blood, collected in a trial of the OX40 agonist ivuxolimab. All receptors come from an adult with an advanced solid tumor such as melanoma, head and neck, liver or kidney cancer.

The chain's CDR3 is CASRRQPVMPQHF. As DNA, the CDR3 is TGTGCCAGCAGGAGACAGCCCGTCATGCCCCAGCATTTT. This rearrangement joins TRBV5-8 to TRBJ1-5; D perhaps matches TRBD1 (5 bases). Germline CDR1 reads SGHTS; CDR2 reads YDEGEE. This CDR3 comprises 13 residues. Trimming pared 5 bases from V and 9 bases from J, leaving 15 bases between.

The CDR3 is CASSPTTSNEQFF. The DNA for the CDR3 is TGTGCCAGCAGCCCGACGACTAGTAATGAGCAGTTCTTC. V and J are TRBV11-2 and TRBJ2-1; D may be TRBD2 (6 bases). Germline V gives CDR1 SGHAT, CDR2 FQNNGV. This CDR3 spans 13 amino acids. Trimming took 5 bases from V and 7 from J, leaving 12 bases between them. The complete variable domain, with remaining parts taken from reference TRBV11-2 and TRBJ2-1, reads EAGVAQSPRYKIIEKRQSVAFWCNPISGHATLYWYQQILGQGPKLLIQFQNNGVVDDSQLPKDRFSAERLKGVDSTLKIQPAKLEDSAVYLCASSPTTSNEQFFGPGTRLTVL.

The J gene is TRBJ1-2, the V gene TRBV29-1; D may be TRBD1 (6 bases). The CDR3 runs 15 residues. Germline loops: CDR1 SQVTM, CDR2 ANQGSEA. With 3 bases removed from V and 0 bases from J, the gap between germline ends came to 14 bases. In DNA, the CDR3 is TGCAGCGTTGAGGGACACCCGATCACTAACTATGGCTACACCTTC. As protein: CSVEGHPITNYGYTF.

The chain carries TRBV6-1 and TRBJ2-1, with 7 bases lining up with TRBD1. Germline assignment: CDR1 MNHNS and CDR2 SASEGT. This CDR3 has 14 residues. V gave up 2 bases and J gave up 3 bases; unmatched junction bases: 1. CDR3 DNA sequence: TGTGCCAGCAGTGAATGGACAGGCTACAATGAGCAGTTCTTC. It yields the protein CASSEWTGYNEQFF.

The chain carries TRBV15 and TRBJ1-5, with a tentative D call TRBD1 (6 bases). Trimming pared 3 bases from V and 7 bases from J, leaving 16 bases between. The CDR3 sequence is 15 residues long. The V gene's germline CDR1 is LNHNV and CDR2 YYDKDF (reference sequence). The CDR3 region is CATSSSLGASQPQHF. CDR3 sequence (DNA): TGTGCCACCAGCAGTTCTCTGGGGGCGAGCCAGCCCCAGCATTTT.

The rearrangement links TRBV27 to TRBJ1-5, with 9 bases lining up with TRBD1. The CDR3 loop spans 15 amino acids. CDR1 and CDR2 (germline): MNHEY, SMNVEV (reference sequence). The junction had 9 bases not matched to a gene; V was cut back by 6 bases and J by 6 bases. The DNA of the CDR3 is TGTGCCAGCAGCCCGGACAGGGGCCAGCTTCAGCCCCAGCATTTT. Translation: CASSPDRGQLQPQHF.

CDR3 in amino acids: CASSPWSTGNEAFF. In DNA, the CDR3 is TGTGCCAGCAGCCCGTGGTCGACAGGGAATGAAGCTTTCTTT. V gene TRBV6-5 combines with J gene TRBJ1-1, with TRBD1 matching over 7 bases. J gave up 7 bases and V 6 bases, and 11 bases lay outside the gene matches. Germline values: CDR1 MNHEY, CDR2 SVGAGI. The CDR3 length is 14 residues.

The chain carries TRBV30 and TRBJ1-5, with D maybe TRBD1 (5 bases). The CDR3 spans 17 residues. Germline values: CDR1 GTSNPN, CDR2 SVGIG (reference sequence). V was pared by 0 bases and J by 9 bases, with 24 bases between. The CDR3 reads CAWSVGVSGVRPLPQHF. CDR3 in DNA: TGTGCCTGGAGTGTTGGCGTGTCGGGGGTCCGCCCGTTGCCCCAGCATTTT.

On this clone: The same CDR3 is also encoded by other DNA sequences in this sample. The J gene is TRBJ2-3, the V gene TRBV27; D remains unclear. V lost 0 bases and J 4 bases, leaving 2 bases between the germline ends. Germline loops: CDR1 MNHEY, CDR2 SMNVEV (reference sequence). The CDR3 has 12 amino acids. The CDR3 DNA reads TGTGCCAGCAGTTTATCCCCAGATACGCAGTATTTT. Its protein is CASSLSPDTQYF.

The chain uses TRBV4-1 and TRBJ1-6, with D maybe TRBD1 (5 bases). Looked up from germline, CDR1 is MGHRA and CDR2 is YSYEKL. Between the trimmed V and J ends, which lost 2 bases and 10 bases, there was a span of 18 bases. The CDR3 loop spans 16 amino acids. The CDR3 loop reads CASSQKAGLVESPLHF. The CDR3 DNA reads TGCGCCAGCAGCCAAAAAGCGGGGCTAGTTGAATCACCCCTCCACTTT.

This clone was seen just once. J is TRBJ2-3 and V is TRBV27; no reliable D call. CDR3 length: 14 residues. Per the germline V gene, CDR1 is MNHEY and CDR2 is SMNVEV (reference sequence). The V gene lost 2 bases and the J gene lost 5 bases, with 11 bases spanning the gap. CDR3 sequence: CASSLISFIDTQYF. The CDR3, as DNA: TGTGCCAGCAGTTTAATCTCCTTCATAGATACGCAGTATTTT.

V is TRBV28 and J is TRBJ2-7, with D perhaps matching TRBD2 (6 bases). The V end was cut by 5 bases, the J end by 3 bases, with 17 bases between. The CDR3 extends over 15 amino acids. Germline V gene sequence: CDR1 MDHEN, CDR2 SYDVKM. This CDR3 reads CASSPSLGGDYEQYF. The CDR3 nucleotides are TGTGCCAGCAGTCCCAGCCTGGGCGGGGACTACGAGCAGTACTTC. Full variable domain (outside the CDR3, taken from reference TRBV28 and TRBJ2-7): DVKVTQSSRYLVKRTGEKVFLECVQDMDHENMFWYRQDPGLGLRLIYFSYDVKMKEKGDIPEGYSVSREKKERFSLILESASTNQTSMYLCASSPSLGGDYEQYFGPGTRLTVT.

The gene calls are TRBV19 and TRBJ1-2, with D possibly matching TRBD1 (6 bases). Per germline, CDR1 LNHDA and CDR2 SQIVND (reference sequence). The CDR3 covers 11 residues. V lost 6 bases to trimming and J lost 6 bases, with 8 bases between them. CDR3 amino acids: CASRQGDGYTF. The CDR3 DNA reads as TGTGCCAGTAGACAGGGAGATGGCTACACCTTC.

This clone was seen once. Other DNA sequences within the sample encode an identical CDR3. This chain joins TRBV28 and TRBJ1-4; D unresolved. The V gene's germline CDR1 is MDHEN and CDR2 SYDVKM. The V gene lost 3 bases and the J gene lost 2 bases, with 4 bases spanning the gap. The CDR3 is 13 amino acids. In DNA, the CDR3 is TGTGCCAGCAGTTTTCTTACTAATGAAAAACTGTTTTTT. Translating it yields CASSFLTNEKLFF. The complete variable domain, with remaining parts taken from reference TRBV28 and TRBJ1-4, reads DVKVTQSSRYLVKRTGEKVFLECVQDMDHENMFWYRQDPGLGLRLIYFSYDVKMKEKGDIPEGYSVSREKKERFSLILESASTNQTSMYLCASSFLTNEKLFFGSGTQLSVL.

This chain's CDR3 is CASSPQSFQYF. The CDR3 nucleotides read TGTGCCAGCAGCCCGCAGTCCTTCCAGTACTTC. This chain links TRBV11-3 with TRBJ2-7; D unclear. Germline CDR1 SGHNT, CDR2 YENEEA. This CDR3 is built from 11 residues. V lost 5 bases and J 10 bases, leaving 12 bases between the germline ends.

The chain combines TRBV30 with TRBJ1-2; 8 bases align to TRBD1. Trimming at V came to 0 bases and at J to 8 bases, leaving 23 bases not matched to a gene. CDR3 length: 19 amino acids. The germline V gene has CDR1 GTSNPN and CDR2 SVGIG (reference sequence). The CDR3 DNA is TGTGCCTGGAGTGTAGAACTCGTGATGACAGGGGTGAATCCGGGAGGCTACACCTTC. Translating it yields CAWSVELVMTGVNPGGYTF.

The rearrangement links TRBV28 to TRBJ1-1; no clear D gene. Germline CDR1 is MDHEN and CDR2 is SYDVKM. Trimming removed 8 bases at V and 1 base at J, with 11 bases between. The CDR3 contains 13 residues. The CDR3 protein is CASFKDPNTEAFF. The CDR3 DNA reads as TGTGCCAGCTTTAAAGACCCGAACACTGAAGCTTTCTTT.

The chain is built from TRBV28 and TRBJ2-1; 9 bases agree with TRBD2. Germline CDR1 MDHEN, CDR2 SYDVKM. This CDR3 contains 15 residues. V shed 6 bases, J shed 0 bases, and the junction held 3 bases outside the gene matches. CDR3 nucleotides: TGTGCCAGCAGCTCGACTAGCGGCTCCTACAATGAGCAGTTCTTC. It is translated as CASSSTSGSYNEQFF.

The chain combines TRBV28 with TRBJ1-3; D is unresolved. V gave up 2 bases and J gave up 7 bases, with 12 bases separating them. In germline, CDR1 is MDHEN, CDR2 SYDVKM. The CDR3 loop spans 14 amino acids. This CDR3 is CASSLGQSRNTIYF. The CDR3 DNA is TGTGCCAGCAGTTTAGGGCAGTCTCGGAACACCATATATTTT. The full variable domain, with the rest looked up from reference TRBV28 and TRBJ1-3, is DVKVTQSSRYLVKRTGEKVFLECVQDMDHENMFWYRQDPGLGLRLIYFSYDVKMKEKGDIPEGYSVSREKKERFSLILESASTNQTSMYLCASSLGQSRNTIYFGEGSWLTVV.

V and J are TRBV5-1 and TRBJ2-2, with D tentatively TRBD1 or TRBD2 (6 bases each). The CDR3 is 14 residues long. V shed 4 bases and J shed 1 base, with 8 bases lying between them. Per germline, CDR1 SGHRS and CDR2 YFSETQ. The CDR3 DNA is TGCGCCAGCAGCGCGGGACAGAACACCGGGGAGCTGTTTTTT. Its translation is CASSAGQNTGELFF.

The chain recombines TRBV7-8 with TRBJ2-5; D is unclear. The CDR3 has 13 residues. In germline, CDR1 is SGHVS, CDR2 FQNEAQ. V was trimmed by 5 bases and J by 0 bases, leaving 7 bases between them. The CDR3, as DNA: TGTGCCAGCAGCCCGGAGTACCAAGAGACCCAGTACTTC. Protein sequence: CASSPEYQETQYF.

The J gene is TRBJ2-1, the V gene TRBV29-1; D remains ambiguous. The CDR3 loop spans 13 amino acids. V shed 0 bases and J shed 6 bases, with 9 bases lying between them. From germline, CDR1 is SQVTM and CDR2 ANQGSEA. The CDR3 DNA is TGCAGCGTTGAAGATATGACTTCCAATGAGCAGTTCTTC. This codes for CSVEDMTSNEQFF.

The chain joins TRBV13 to TRBJ1-2; a possible D gene is TRBD1 (5 bases). Germline CDR1 PRHDT, CDR2 FYEKMQ (reference sequence). The CDR3 has 13 amino acids. V was trimmed by 3 bases and J by 10 bases, leaving 15 bases between them. The CDR3 sequence is CASSFRDGLDYTF. CDR3 in DNA: TGTGCCAGCAGCTTCCGGGACGGACTAGACTACACCTTC.

The chain couples TRBV2 to TRBJ2-7; 7 nucleotides match TRBD1. CDR3 length: 13 amino acids. The V gene's germline CDR1 is SNHLY and CDR2 FYNNEI. V shed 8 bases and J 0 bases; nucleotides not matched to a gene: 4. CDR3 bases: TGTGCCAGCGACAGGGATAGCTCCTACGAGCAGTACTTC. Amino acid sequence: CASDRDSSYEQYF. Combining the CDR3 with reference TRBV2 and TRBJ2-7 gives the whole variable domain EPEVTQTPSHQVTQMGQEVILRCVPISNHLYFYWYRQILGQKVEFLVSFYNNEISEKSEIFDDQFSVERPDGSNFTLKIRSTKLEDSAMYFCASDRDSSYEQYFGPGTRLTVT.

The CDR3 DNA sequence: TGTGCCAGCAGCCCGCAACTTACACAGGGGCCCAGAGGGGGCTACACCTTC. Its translation is CASSPQLTQGPRGGYTF. The genes are TRBV9 and TRBJ1-2, with 7 bases fitting TRBD1. The CDR3 loop spans 17 amino acids. Germline V gene data show CDR1 as SGDLS and CDR2 as YYNGEE. V shed 4 bases and J 8 bases; nucleotides not matched to a gene: 20.

The rearrangement links TRBV4-1 to TRBJ1-3; 8 bases are a match to TRBD1. After removal of 0 bases from V and 4 bases from J, the junction contained 8 bases not matched to a gene. Germline V gene data show CDR1 as MGHRA and CDR2 as YSYEKL. The CDR3 covers 17 residues. The CDR3 DNA follows: TGCGCCAGCAGCCAAGATCCCTGGACAGGGAGCGGAAACACCATATATTTT. This sequence encodes CASSQDPWTGSGNTIYF.

This chain uses TRBV7-2 with TRBJ2-3; D remains unclear. The CDR3 is 12 amino acids. CDR1 SGHTA and CDR2 FQGNSA come from the germline V gene. V lost 4 bases, J lost 2 bases, and 4 bases lay in between. CDR3 in amino acids: CASSSATDTQYF. CDR3 DNA sequence: TGTGCCAGCAGCTCGGCCACAGATACGCAGTATTTT.

V and J are TRBV19 and TRBJ2-1; D unclear. V lost 3 bases and J lost 2, with 8 bases in between. Per germline, CDR1 LNHDA and CDR2 SQIVND (reference sequence). There are 14 residues in the CDR3. This chain's CDR3 is CASSIRSTYNEQFF. The CDR3 DNA sequence: TGTGCCAGTAGTATTCGGTCTACCTACAATGAGCAGTTCTTC.

Points on this clone: The same CDR3 also results from other DNA sequences found in this sample. V usage is TRBV7-9 and J usage is TRBJ2-7, with D unresolved. The CDR3 is 12 residues long. V was trimmed by 5 bases and J by 4 bases, leaving 9 bases between them. CDR1 and CDR2 from the germline V gene are SEHNR and FQNEAQ (reference sequence). The CDR3 protein is CASSPDLYEQYF. As DNA, the CDR3 is TGTGCCAGCAGCCCAGACTTATACGAGCAGTACTTC.